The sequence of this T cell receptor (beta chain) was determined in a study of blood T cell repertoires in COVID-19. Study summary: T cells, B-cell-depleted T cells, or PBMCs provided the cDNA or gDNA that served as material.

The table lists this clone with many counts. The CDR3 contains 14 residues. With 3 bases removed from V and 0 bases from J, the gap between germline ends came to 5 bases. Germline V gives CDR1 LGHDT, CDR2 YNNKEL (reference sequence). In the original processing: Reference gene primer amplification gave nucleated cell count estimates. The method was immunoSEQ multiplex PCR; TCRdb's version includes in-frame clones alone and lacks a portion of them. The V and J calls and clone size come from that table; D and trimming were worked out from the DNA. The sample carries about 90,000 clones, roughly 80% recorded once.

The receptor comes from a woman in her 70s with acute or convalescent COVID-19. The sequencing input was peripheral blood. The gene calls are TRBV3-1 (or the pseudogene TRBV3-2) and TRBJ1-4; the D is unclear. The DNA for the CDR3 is TGTGCCAGCAGCCATCAGGCAACTAATGAAAAACTGTTTTTT. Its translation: CASSHQATNEKLFF.